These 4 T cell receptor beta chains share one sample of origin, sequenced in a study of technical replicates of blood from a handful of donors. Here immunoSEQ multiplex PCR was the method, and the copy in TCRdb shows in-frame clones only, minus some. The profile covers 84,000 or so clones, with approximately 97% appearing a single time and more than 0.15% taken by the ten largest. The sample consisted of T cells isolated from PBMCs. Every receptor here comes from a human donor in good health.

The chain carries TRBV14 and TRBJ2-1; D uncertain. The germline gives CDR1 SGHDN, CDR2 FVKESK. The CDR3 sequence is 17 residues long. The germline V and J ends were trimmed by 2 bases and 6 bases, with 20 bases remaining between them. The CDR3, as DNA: TGTGCCAGCAGCCAACGAGTTACCCTATTGTCGAGCAATGAGCAGTTCTTC. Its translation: CASSQRVTLLSSNEQFF.

CDR3 DNA: TGTGCCAGCATAGCAGGGACACCGGCGGAGTCACCCCTCCACTTT. Residues: CASIAGTPAESPLHF. The rearrangement joins TRBV5-6 to TRBJ1-6; possible D gene TRBD1, 6 bases. The V end was cut by 6 bases, the J end by 10 bases, with 20 bases between. The CDR3 is 15 residues long. Per the germline V gene, CDR1 is SGHDT and CDR2 is YYEEEE.

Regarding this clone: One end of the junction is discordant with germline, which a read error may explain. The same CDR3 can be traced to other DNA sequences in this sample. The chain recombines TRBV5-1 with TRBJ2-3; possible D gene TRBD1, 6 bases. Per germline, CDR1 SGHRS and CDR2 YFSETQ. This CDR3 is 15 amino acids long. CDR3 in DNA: TGTGCCAGCAGCCGCCATGGGGGCCCCCAAGATACGCAGTATTTT. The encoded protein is CASSRHGGPQDTQYF.

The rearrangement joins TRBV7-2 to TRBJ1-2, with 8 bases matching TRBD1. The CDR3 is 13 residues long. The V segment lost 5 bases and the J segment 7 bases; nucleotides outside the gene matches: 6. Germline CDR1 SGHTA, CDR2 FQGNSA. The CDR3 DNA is TGTGCCAGCAGCCCCGCCAGGGGGCTTGGCTACACCTTC. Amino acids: CASSPARGLGYTF.